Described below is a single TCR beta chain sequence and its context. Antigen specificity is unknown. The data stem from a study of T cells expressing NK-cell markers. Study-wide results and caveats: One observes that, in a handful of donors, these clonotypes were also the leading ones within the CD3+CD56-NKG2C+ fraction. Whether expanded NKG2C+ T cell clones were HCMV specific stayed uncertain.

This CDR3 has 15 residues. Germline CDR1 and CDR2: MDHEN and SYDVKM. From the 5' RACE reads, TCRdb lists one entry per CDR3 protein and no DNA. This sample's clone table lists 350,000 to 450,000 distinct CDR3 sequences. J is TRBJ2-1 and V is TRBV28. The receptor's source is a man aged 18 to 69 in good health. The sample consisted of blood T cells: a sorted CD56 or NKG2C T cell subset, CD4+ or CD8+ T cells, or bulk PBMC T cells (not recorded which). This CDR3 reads CASSFFAGTYNEQFF.